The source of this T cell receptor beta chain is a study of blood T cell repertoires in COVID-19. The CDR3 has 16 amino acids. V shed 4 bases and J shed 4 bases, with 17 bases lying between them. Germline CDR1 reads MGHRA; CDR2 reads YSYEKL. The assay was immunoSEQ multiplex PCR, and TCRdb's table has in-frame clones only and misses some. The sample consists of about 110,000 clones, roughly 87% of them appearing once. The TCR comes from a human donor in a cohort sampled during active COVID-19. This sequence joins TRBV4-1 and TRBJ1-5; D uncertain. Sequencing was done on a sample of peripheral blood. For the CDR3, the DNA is TGCGCCAGCAGCCCCGGGCTGGGGAGAGGTAATCAGCCCCAGCATTTT. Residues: CASSPGLGRGNQPQHF.